Presented here are 17 T cell receptor beta chains from one specimen sequenced in a study of T cells in Graves' hyperthyroidism and ophthalmopathy. Amplification of TCR beta CDR3 regions used RNA as the template. TCR CDR3 underwent first-round RT-PCR with the HTBI primer set. From the multiplex PCR reads, TCRdb called clonotypes with MiXCR, one entry per CDR3 protein. The sample lists about 410,000 distinct CDR3 sequences, roughly 15% occurring once. Sequencing used blood. The receptors originated from a woman aged 30 to 39 with Graves' ophthalmopathy.

The sample holds a few counts of this clonotype. CDR3 in amino acids: CASSLYRGRDTQYF. CDR3 DNA sequence: TGTGCCAGCAGTTTATACCGGGGGCGAGATACGCAGTATTTT. This chain joins TRBV28 and TRBJ2-3; the D call may be TRBD1 or TRBD2 (6 bases each). Germline CDR1 MDHEN, CDR2 SYDVKM. V was pared by 1 base and J by 5 bases, with 10 bases between. This CDR3 comprises 14 residues.

CDR3 sequence (DNA): TGTGCCAGCAGCCAAAGGGACGGGTTCGGGGAGCTGTTTTTT. Translation gives CASSQRDGFGELFF. The chain has TRBV4-2 and TRBJ2-2, with D possibly being TRBD1 or TRBD2 (5 bases each). Trimming took off 2 bases at V and 7 bases at J, with 11 bases between the two ends. Germline CDR1 is LGHNA and CDR2 is YNFKEQ. This CDR3 has 14 residues.

In its sample, this clonotype was seen a few times. The chain combines TRBV20-1 with TRBJ1-6, with 10 bases aligning to TRBD1. J was trimmed by 8 bases and V by 3 bases; bases with no gene match: 7. The CDR3 loop spans 15 amino acids. CDR1 is DFQATT and CDR2 is SNEGSKA in the germline V gene (reference sequence). This chain's CDR3 is CSASIPTGGYSPLHF. The DNA for the CDR3 is TGCAGTGCTAGTATCCCGACAGGGGGCTATTCACCCCTCCACTTT.

This clonotype was seen a single time. The rearrangement joins TRBV2 to TRBJ2-5, with 8 positions matching TRBD1. In germline, CDR1 is SNHLY, CDR2 FYNNEI. The V gene end was trimmed by 4 bases and the J gene end by 4 bases; junction bases not matched to a gene: 5. The CDR3 consists of 14 residues. The CDR3 nucleotides are TGTGCCAGCAGTGGGACAGGGTTCCGAGAGACCCAGTACTTC. Its translation: CASSGTGFRETQYF.

Worth noting for this clonotype: Sequence at one end of the junction differs from germline and may be a read error. The chain couples TRBV5-4 to TRBJ1-4; D is unclear. The CDR3 runs to 14 residues. CDR1 SGHNT and CDR2 YYREEE come from the germline V gene (reference sequence). CDR3 amino acids: CASGLASGDEKLFF. DNA of the CDR3: TGTGCCAGCGGCTTGGCGAGCGGGGATGAAAAACTGTTTTTT.

In its sample, this clonotype was seen many times. The V gene is TRBV20-1, the J gene TRBJ2-7; D gene unclear. The CDR3 sequence is 12 residues long. In germline, CDR1 is DFQATT, CDR2 SNEGSKA (reference sequence). V gave up 1 base and J gave up 0 bases, with 4 bases separating them. The CDR3: CSARAVSYEQYF. DNA of the CDR3: TGCAGTGCTAGAGCGGTCTCCTACGAGCAGTACTTC.

This clonotype was seen at least ten times. J is TRBJ1-1 and V is TRBV6-1; no reliable D call. The CDR3 consists of 14 residues. Germline V CDR1 and CDR2: MNHNS, SASEGT. Trimming left V 0 bases short and J 1 base short, with 6 bases between. The CDR3 sequence: CASSEAHRNTEAFF. The CDR3 DNA reads as TGTGCCAGCAGTGAAGCCCACCGGAACACTGAAGCTTTCTTT.

This chain connects TRBV19 to TRBJ1-5; 8 nucleotides line up with TRBD1. This CDR3 has 14 amino acids. Germline-derived CDR1 and CDR2 are LNHDA and SQIVND (reference sequence). The V segment lost 7 bases and the J segment 6 bases; nucleotides outside the gene matches: 8. The CDR3 region is CASMRWGTGQPQHF. The CDR3 DNA reads TGTGCCAGTATGCGTTGGGGGACAGGTCAGCCCCAGCATTTT. Variable domain in full (rest from reference TRBV19 and TRBJ1-5): DGGITQSPKYLFRKEGQNVTLSCEQNLNHDAMYWYRQDPGQGLRLIYYSQIVNDFQKGDIAEGYSVSREKKESFPLTVTSAQKNPTAFYLCASMRWGTGQPQHFGDGTRLSIL.

This clonotype appeared many times. The chain recombines TRBV28 with TRBJ2-1; no definite D call. V was pared by 1 base and J by 8 bases, with 6 bases between. Germline V gene sequence: CDR1 MDHEN, CDR2 SYDVKM. This CDR3 is 12 amino acids long. The CDR3 here is CASSLSGYEQFF. DNA for the CDR3: TGTGCCAGCAGTTTATCCGGATATGAGCAGTTCTTC. Full variable domain (rest looked up from reference TRBV28 and TRBJ2-1): DVKVTQSSRYLVKRTGEKVFLECVQDMDHENMFWYRQDPGLGLRLIYFSYDVKMKEKGDIPEGYSVSREKKERFSLILESASTNQTSMYLCASSLSGYEQFFGPGTRLTVL.

The J gene is TRBJ1-5, the V gene TRBV19; D is ambiguous. Germline V gives CDR1 LNHDA, CDR2 SQIVND (reference sequence). Between the trimmed V and J ends, which lost 3 bases and 4 bases, there was a span of 7 bases. The CDR3 has 13 residues. CDR3 coding DNA: TGTGCCAGTAGTATTATGATAAATCAGCCCCAGCATTTT. It encodes CASSIMINQPQHF.

The V call is TRBV6-1, the J call TRBJ2-2, with D maybe TRBD2 (6 bases). V gave up 1 base and J gave up 6 bases, with 21 bases separating them. CDR1 and CDR2 from the germline V gene are MNHNS and SASEGT. The CDR3 spans 18 residues. CDR3: CASSEGWAGNGFAGELFF. The CDR3 bases are TGTGCCAGCAGTGAAGGGTGGGCGGGGAACGGCTTCGCCGGGGAGCTGTTTTTT.

CDR3 protein: CSATHRLGGTQYF. In DNA form, the CDR3 reads TGCAGTGCTACCCACAGGTTGGGGGGGACCCAGTACTTC. The chain carries TRBV20-1 and TRBJ2-5, with a tentative D call TRBD2 (6 bases). Per germline, CDR1 DFQATT and CDR2 SNEGSKA (reference sequence). The CDR3 length is 13 residues. V was cut by 4 bases and J by 7 bases, with 16 bases left in between.

This clonotype was seen repeatedly, ten times or more. V gene TRBV12-3 or TRBV12-4 combines with J gene TRBJ1-2; 8 positions match TRBD1. V lost 1 base, J lost 3 bases, and 7 bases stayed unmatched. This CDR3 spans 16 amino acids. The CDR3 sequence: CASSLDPLTGDYGYTF. In DNA, the CDR3 is TGTGCCAGCAGTTTAGACCCCTTGACAGGGGACTATGGCTACACCTTC.

This clonotype was found a few times. The chain recombines TRBV28 with TRBJ2-3, with D possibly TRBD2 on 5 matching bases. Germline CDR1 reads MDHEN; CDR2 reads SYDVKM. The V gene lost 2 bases and the J gene lost 5 bases, with 11 bases spanning the gap. The CDR3 sequence is 14 residues long. The CDR3 spells CASSLISAGDTQYF. DNA of the CDR3: TGTGCCAGCAGTTTAATATCGGCGGGAGATACGCAGTATTTT.

J is TRBJ1-3 and V is TRBV7-9; D gene ambiguous. Trimming left V 1 base short and J 0 bases short, with 7 bases between. Germline V gene lookup returns CDR1 SEHNR and CDR2 FQNEAQ (reference sequence). The CDR3 loop spans 15 amino acids. CDR3 sequence (DNA): TGTGCCAGCAGCTTAGGCGGGTTCTCTGGAAACACCATATATTTT. Residues: CASSLGGFSGNTIYF.

This clonotype was recorded many times. The J gene is TRBJ2-3, the V gene TRBV27; D may correspond to TRBD1 or TRBD2 (5 bases each). CDR1 is MNHEY and CDR2 is SMNVEV in the germline V gene (reference sequence). The CDR3 consists of 18 residues. V lost 0 bases and J 0 bases, leaving 16 bases between the germline ends. The CDR3 spells CASSLSQGAHHSTDTQYF. The DNA of the CDR3 is TGTGCCAGCAGTTTATCTCAGGGAGCACACCATAGCACAGATACGCAGTATTTT.

The gene calls are TRBV6-1 and TRBJ1-6; the match to TRBD1 covers 9 bases. This CDR3 region has 15 residues. V shed 7 bases and J 8 bases; nucleotides not matched to a gene: 9. Germline CDR1 and CDR2: MNHNS and SASEGT. For the CDR3, the DNA is TGTGCCAGCATTTGGGACAGGGAACGGGATTCACCCCTCCACTTT. Translating gives CASIWDRERDSPLHF.